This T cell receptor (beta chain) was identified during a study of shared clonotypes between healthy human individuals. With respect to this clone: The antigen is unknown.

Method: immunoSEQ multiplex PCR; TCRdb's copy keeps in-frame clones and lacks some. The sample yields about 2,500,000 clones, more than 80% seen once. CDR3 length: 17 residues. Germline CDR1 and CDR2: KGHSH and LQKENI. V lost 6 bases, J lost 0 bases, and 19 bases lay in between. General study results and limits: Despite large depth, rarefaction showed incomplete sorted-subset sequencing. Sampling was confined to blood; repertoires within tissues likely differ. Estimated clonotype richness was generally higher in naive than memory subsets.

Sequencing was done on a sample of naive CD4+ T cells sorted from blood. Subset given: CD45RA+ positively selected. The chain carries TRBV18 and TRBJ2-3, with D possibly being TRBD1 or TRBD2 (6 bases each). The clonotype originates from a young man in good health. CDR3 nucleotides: TGTGCCAGCTCCGCTACGAAGGGGGGATATAGCACAGATACGCAGTATTTT. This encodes CASSATKGGYSTDTQYF.